The 26 T cell receptor beta chains in this list originate from one sample, sequenced in a study of T cells in localized non-small cell lung cancer (dated by TCRdb to the early 2020s). Libraries came from the immunoSEQ multiplex PCR assay. TCRdb took this table from immuneACCESS and kept in-frame rearrangements with V and J called. Such tables lack part of the clones; where checked against another copy, unresolved V genes explain under half of the gap, and the rest is unexplained. In this sample the table shows approximately 80,000 clones, about 84% of which occur a single time. The biggest ten clones account for about a tenth of the sample. Source: peripheral blood, taken before any cancer treatment. Source of these receptors: a female donor at least 60 years old with stage I lung adenocarcinoma.

The chain has TRBV9 and TRBJ2-1; tentatively, D is TRBD1 or TRBD2 (5 bases each). The CDR3 covers 17 residues. Per germline, CDR1 SGDLS and CDR2 YYNGEE. Trimming took off 2 bases at V and 5 bases at J, with 20 bases between the two ends. This chain's CDR3 is CASSVQPGTRGDNEQFF. The DNA of the CDR3 is TGTGCCAGCAGCGTCCAGCCCGGGACCCGCGGTGACAATGAGCAGTTCTTC.

This clone was counted a few times. The CDR3 protein is CAWSADQDYGYTF. The DNA of the CDR3 is TGTGCCTGGAGTGCAGATCAAGACTATGGCTACACCTTC. V usage is TRBV30 and J usage is TRBJ1-2; D call uncertain. Between the trimmed V and J ends, which lost 1 base and 3 bases, there was a span of 9 bases. Germline loops: CDR1 GTSNPN, CDR2 SVGIG (reference sequence). This CDR3 is built from 13 residues. The full variable domain, its missing parts supplied by reference TRBV30 and TRBJ1-2, is SQTIHQWPATLVQPVGSPLSLECTVEGTSNPNLYWYRQAAGRGLQLLFYSVGIGQISSEVPQNLSASRPQDRQFILSSKKLLLSDSGFYLCAWSADQDYGYTFGSGTRLTVV.

In DNA form, the CDR3 reads TGCAGCGTTGACCAGGGGGACAGGGGGAGAGGGAGCACTGAAGCTTTCTTT. It encodes CSVDQGDRGRGSTEAFF. The chain carries TRBV29-1 and TRBJ1-1, with TRBD1 identical over 11 bases. The CDR3 covers 17 residues. The germline V gene encodes CDR1 SQVTM and CDR2 ANQGSEA. V dropped 3 bases and J dropped 4; count of bases not matched to a gene: 13.

The chain has TRBV6-5 and TRBJ2-7; D is unclear. This CDR3 contains 13 residues. From germline, CDR1 is MNHEY and CDR2 SVGAGI. V was cut by 3 bases and J by 4 bases, with 10 bases left in between. The DNA of the CDR3 is TGTGCCAGCAGTTATTTGGGGTTATACGAGCAGTACTTC. It codes for CASSYLGLYEQYF.

This rearrangement joins TRBV6-6 to TRBJ2-7, with 7 bases fitting TRBD2. CDR3 size: 13 residues. V lost 2 bases to trimming and J lost 2 bases; unmatched junction nucleotides: 0. Germline CDR1 is MNHNY and CDR2 is SVGAGI (reference sequence). In DNA form, the CDR3 reads TGTGCCAGCAGTTACGGGACTACCTACGAGCAGTACTTC. Protein product: CASSYGTTYEQYF.

J is TRBJ1-2 and V is TRBV9, with TRBD1 as a possible D gene (6 bases). Trimming removed 0 bases at V and 8 bases at J, with 17 bases between. This CDR3 has 15 amino acids. CDR1 SGDLS and CDR2 YYNGEE come from the germline V gene. The CDR3 nucleotides are TGTGCCAGCAGCGTAGATGGGGGACAATCGGGAGGCTACACCTTC. Amino acid sequence: CASSVDGGQSGGYTF. The whole variable domain, remainder taken from reference TRBV9 and TRBJ1-2, is DSGVTQTPKHLITATGQRVTLRCSPRSGDLSVYWYQQSLDQGLQFLIQYYNGEERAKGNILERFSAQQFPDLHSELNLSSLELGDSALYFCASSVDGGQSGGYTFGSGTRLTVV.

This clone was picked up one time. The chain uses TRBV29-1 and TRBJ2-7; TRBD2 might be the D (6 bases). Germline CDR1 reads SQVTM; CDR2 reads ANQGSEA. V lost 3 bases to trimming and J lost 3 bases, with 15 bases between them. The CDR3 length is 14 residues. The CDR3: CSVEEPGGVYEQYF. The CDR3 nucleotides read TGCAGCGTTGAGGAGCCCGGGGGAGTCTACGAGCAGTACTTC.

This sequence joins TRBV7-9 and TRBJ1-2; unclear D gene. Trimming removed 1 base from V and 2 bases from J, with 8 bases in between. There are 14 residues in the CDR3. Germline loops: CDR1 SEHNR, CDR2 FQNEAQ (reference sequence). The CDR3 DNA reads TGTGCCAGCAGCTTAGTTAACAGCAACTATGGCTACACCTTC. It codes for CASSLVNSNYGYTF.

This clone showed up just a few times. The chain is built from TRBV6-6 and TRBJ1-3, with D maybe TRBD1 (5 bases). The CDR3 has 16 amino acids. Germline-derived CDR1 and CDR2 are MNHNY and SVGAGI (reference sequence). Trimming left V 0 bases short and J 2 bases short, with 11 bases between. This chain's CDR3 is CASSYSTGRPGNTIYF. For the CDR3, the DNA is TGTGCCAGCAGTTACTCGACGGGGCGTCCTGGAAACACCATATATTTT.

CDR3 protein: CSVEIGTTGSEAFF. CDR3 nucleotides: TGCAGCGTTGAAATAGGGACCACAGGTTCTGAAGCTTTCTTT. V and J are TRBV29-1 and TRBJ1-1; weak D call: TRBD1 (5 bases). This CDR3 has 14 amino acids. CDR1 is SQVTM, CDR2 ANQGSEA, per germline. V lost 2 bases and J lost 6, with 16 bases in between.

V usage is TRBV11-2 and J usage is TRBJ2-5; 7 nucleotides agree with TRBD1. The germline V gene encodes CDR1 SGHAT and CDR2 FQNNGV. The CDR3 has 17 amino acids. The V segment lost 1 base and the J segment 2 bases; nucleotides outside the gene matches: 10. CDR3 sequence reads: CASSLGLTGRIQETQYF. The CDR3 nucleotides read TGTGCCAGCAGCTTAGGCTTGACAGGGCGTATACAAGAGACCCAGTACTTC.

The chain carries TRBV10-3 and TRBJ1-2; TRBD1 matches 7 bases. Germline V lookup: CDR1 ENHRY, CDR2 SYGVKD. This CDR3 has 14 residues. The V segment lost 4 bases and the J segment 7 bases; nucleotides outside the gene matches: 9. The CDR3 sequence: CAISVGQFKPGYTF. CDR3 DNA: TGTGCCATCAGTGTGGGACAGTTCAAACCTGGCTACACCTTC.

V and J are TRBV5-1 and TRBJ2-1; D tentatively reads TRBD1 or TRBD2 (6 bases each). CDR1 and CDR2 from the germline V gene are SGHRS and YFSETQ. The CDR3 is 15 residues long. V was cut by 0 bases and J by 6 bases, with 13 bases left in between. For the CDR3, the DNA is TGCGCCAGCAGCTTGGCGGGAAAGGGGGGCAATGAGCAGTTCTTC. Translated: CASSLAGKGGNEQFF. Full variable domain (rest looked up from reference TRBV5-1 and TRBJ2-1): KAGVTQTPRYLIKTRGQQVTLSCSPISGHRSVSWYQQTPGQGLQFLFEYFSETQRNKGNFPGRFSGRQFSNSRSEMNVSTLELGDSALYLCASSLAGKGGNEQFFGPGTRLTVL.

This rearrangement joins TRBV6-1 to TRBJ2-7, with 9 bases identical to TRBD1. Germline values: CDR1 MNHNS, CDR2 SASEGT. V gave up 6 bases and J gave up 2 bases; unmatched junction bases: 8. The CDR3 totals 15 residues. CDR3 residues: CASSQGQGSTYEQYF. The CDR3 bases are TGTGCCAGCAGCCAGGGACAGGGATCAACCTACGAGCAGTACTTC.

This clone was counted once. The gene calls are TRBV6-5 and TRBJ2-7; tentatively, D is TRBD1 (6 bases). The CDR3 runs to 13 residues. CDR1 and CDR2 from the germline V gene are MNHEY and SVGAGI. The V gene lost 5 bases and the J gene lost 3 bases, with 11 bases spanning the gap. The CDR3 region has the DNA TGTGCCAGCAGTGAGGCGGACAGCTACGAGCAGTACTTC. It is translated as CASSEADSYEQYF.

The J gene is TRBJ2-3, the V gene TRBV5-6; 10 nucleotides align to TRBD2. J lost 5 bases, V lost 3 bases, and 6 bases had no gene match. The CDR3 extends over 15 amino acids. Germline assignment: CDR1 SGHDT and CDR2 YYEEEE. This chain's CDR3 is CASSSAGGRIDTQYF. CDR3 DNA sequence: TGTGCCAGCAGCTCAGCGGGAGGGCGTATAGATACGCAGTATTTT.

The V gene is TRBV2, the J gene TRBJ1-2; D uncertain. This CDR3 is 14 amino acids long. Per the germline V gene, CDR1 is SNHLY and CDR2 is FYNNEI. The germline V and J ends were trimmed by 4 bases and 6 bases, with 15 bases remaining between them. Here the CDR3 reads CASSAVGSKNGYTF. The DNA of the CDR3 is TGTGCCAGCAGTGCTGTGGGGTCAAAAAATGGCTACACCTTC.

The J gene is TRBJ1-5, the V gene TRBV5-1; 7 positions match TRBD1. This CDR3 contains 22 residues. V lost 3 bases to trimming and J lost 0 bases; unmatched junction nucleotides: 24. The V gene's germline CDR1 is SGHRS and CDR2 YFSETQ. Written as DNA, the CDR3 is TGCGCCAGCAGCTACCGACAGGGATCGGAGGGAAGAGGGACGTATAGCAATCAGCCCCAGCATTTT. It yields the protein CASSYRQGSEGRGTYSNQPQHF.

The rearrangement joins TRBV19 to TRBJ2-1, with D possibly matching TRBD1 (6 bases). CDR1 LNHDA and CDR2 SQIVND come from the germline V gene (reference sequence). The CDR3 runs to 16 residues. V was pared by 6 bases and J by 7 bases, with 22 bases between. DNA for the CDR3: TGTGCCAGTAGACCCCCTGTTGGGGGCAGAAGGAATGAGCAGTTCTTC. Translating it yields CASRPPVGGRRNEQFF.

The chain joins TRBV30 to TRBJ1-3; weak D call: TRBD1 (5 bases). V lost 6 bases, J lost 0 bases, and 12 bases lay in between. This CDR3 spans 14 amino acids. Germline values: CDR1 GTSNPN, CDR2 SVGIG (reference sequence). CDR3 bases: TGTGCCTGCCCCAGGGCCAACTCTGGAAACACCATATATTTT. Translation: CACPRANSGNTIYF.

This sequence joins TRBV11-2 and TRBJ2-1, with 9 bases aligning to TRBD1. The germline CDR1 and CDR2 sequences are SGHAT and FQNNGV. The length of the CDR3 is 19 residues. V gave up 1 base and J gave up 6 bases; unmatched junction bases: 16. CDR3 sequence (DNA): TGTGCCAGCAGCTTAGCTCTACCCACATTCGGACAGGGGCGCAATGAGCAGTTCTTC. Protein: CASSLALPTFGQGRNEQFF.

The rearrangement uses TRBV27 and TRBJ1-5; 10 positions agree with TRBD1. V shed 2 bases, J shed 4 bases, and the junction held 2 bases outside the gene matches. From germline, CDR1 is MNHEY and CDR2 SMNVEV (reference sequence). This CDR3 contains 15 residues. The CDR3 sequence is CASSLGDRGNQPQHF. The DNA for the CDR3 is TGTGCCAGCAGTTTAGGGGACAGGGGTAATCAGCCCCAGCATTTT.

The gene calls are TRBV7-2 and TRBJ1-2; D not resolved. This CDR3 contains 14 residues. CDR1 and CDR2 (germline): SGHTA, FQGNSA. V lost 2 bases, J lost 2 bases, and 9 bases lay in between. This CDR3 is CASSLHVGNYGYTF. The CDR3 DNA reads as TGTGCCAGCAGCTTACATGTTGGAAACTATGGCTACACCTTC.

With respect to this clone: The sample carries other DNA sequences with the same CDR3. As DNA, the CDR3 is TGTGCCAGCAGAGACAGGGGGGTCTACTACGAGCAGTACTTC. Translation gives CASRDRGVYYEQYF. This chain joins TRBV28 and TRBJ2-7; 9 nucleotides line up with TRBD1. V was clipped by 6 bases and J by 3 bases; unmatched bases: 6. This CDR3 spans 14 amino acids. The V gene's germline CDR1 is MDHEN and CDR2 SYDVKM.

The J gene is TRBJ1-4, the V gene TRBV6-6; 9 bases match TRBD1. This CDR3 is built from 15 residues. CDR1 and CDR2 from the germline V gene are MNHNY and SVGAGI (reference sequence). J gave up 3 bases and V 6 bases, and 5 bases lay outside the gene matches. The CDR3 protein is CASSPTGGANEKLFF. CDR3 nucleotides: TGTGCCAGCAGCCCTACAGGGGGCGCTAATGAAAAACTGTTTTTT.

V and J are TRBV28 and TRBJ2-7; 10 bases match TRBD2. The CDR3 sequence is 13 residues long. Germline V lookup: CDR1 MDHEN, CDR2 SYDVKM. With V trimmed by 7 bases and J by 5 bases, 5 bases remained unmatched. In DNA form, the CDR3 reads TGTGCCAGCAATAGCGGGAGGTTCCACGAGCAGTACTTC. It codes for CASNSGRFHEQYF.